These T cell receptor beta chains were read from a single sample in a study of PD-1 blockade in classical Hodgkin lymphoma. Libraries were prepared by immunoSEQ multiplex PCR; TCRdb keeps only in-frame clonotypes and omits some of them. The table has tens of thousands of clones, 70% to 90% seen once. The source material was peripheral blood mononuclear cells (PBMCs), sampled before the fourth cycle of nivolumab. These receptor sequences come from a human donor with classical Hodgkin lymphoma. Each CDR3 is given with its conserved first and last residue. A D gene is named only where the DNA matches it firmly. Only part of the rows carry a size: once, few, many, or a class if the clone is expanded.

>few|TRBD2|TRBV6-6|TRBJ2-5
CASSPNPGGETQYF
TGTGCCAGCAGTCCGAACCCGGGGGGAGAGACCCAGTACTTC
>-|-|TRBV7-3|TRBJ2-3
CASSSGGELRMYF
TGTGCCAGCAGCTCTGGCGGGGAATTGAGGATGTATTTT
>-|-|TRBV6-5|TRBJ2-7
CASRLTGTSTYEQYF
TGTGCCAGCAGACTAACCGGGACATCAACCTACGAGCAGTACTTC
>-|-|TRBV5-1|TRBJ1-2
CASSLEGRAYGYTF
TGCGCCAGCAGCTTGGAAGGTAGGGCCTATGGCTACACCTTC
>-|TRBD1|TRBV6-1|TRBJ1-5
CASSEAAGGNQPQHF
TGTGCCAGCAGTGAAGCTGCAGGGGGGAATCAGCCCCAGCATTTT
>once|-|TRBV6-9|TRBJ2-5
CASSFSDIQETQYF
TGTGCCAGCAGTTTTTCCGATATACAAGAGACCCAGTACTTC
>-|-|TRBV5-1|TRBJ2-6
CASSETGDSGANVLTF
TGCGCCAGCAGCGAGACAGGAGACTCTGGGGCCAACGTCCTGACTTTC
>once|TRBD2|TRBV27|TRBJ2-7
CASSLSPGRSYEQYF
TGTGCCAGCAGTTTATCGCCCGGGAGGTCCTACGAGCAGTACTTC
>-|-|TRBV10-3|TRBJ2-1
CAISIGLDPYNEQFF
TGTGCCATCAGTATCGGACTCGACCCCTACAATGAGCAGTTCTTC
>-|-|TRBV5-1|TRBJ1-2
CASSLERDYGYTF
TGCGCCAGCAGCCTTGAAAGGGACTATGGCTACACCTTC
>-|-|TRBV4-1|TRBJ2-7
CASSQDRRGALEQYF
TGCGCCAGCAGCCAAGATCGCAGGGGCGCGCTCGAGCAGTACTTC
>-|TRBD2|TRBV5-1|TRBJ2-2
CASSLVAGANTGELFF
TGCGCCAGCAGCTTGGTAGCGGGGGCTAACACCGGGGAGCTGTTTTTT
>-|TRBD2|TRBV5-1|TRBJ2-3
CASSFFTGTKTDTQYF
TGCGCCAGCAGCTTCTTTACCGGGACTAAGACAGATACGCAGTATTTT
>-|-|TRBV5-1|TRBJ2-5
CASKIGPQETQYF
TGCGCCAGCAAAATTGGCCCCCAAGAGACCCAGTACTTC
>-|-|TRBV14|TRBJ1-2
CASSSRSVGGSGYTF
TGTGCCAGCAGCTCAAGGTCCGTGGGGGGCTCGGGCTACACCTTC
>-|-|TRBV7-9|TRBJ2-7
CASSLGKTTYEQYF
TGTGCCAGCAGCTTAGGAAAGACAACCTACGAGCAGTACTTC
>-|TRBD1|TRBV5-1|TRBJ2-3
CASSLGSGGADTQYF
TGCGCCAGCAGCTTGGGGTCAGGGGGCGCAGATACGCAGTATTTT
>-|-|TRBV21-1|TRBJ2-1
CASSGRHREGNNEQFF
TGTGCCAGCAGCGGGAGGCACAGGGAGGGCAACAATGAGCAGTTCTTC
>-|TRBD2|TRBV30|TRBJ2-1
CAWSVGLAGGPYNEQFF
TGTGCCTGGAGTGTAGGACTAGCGGGGGGGCCGTACAATGAGCAGTTCTTC
>-|TRBD1|TRBV5-1|TRBJ2-2
CASRPGTADTGELFF
TGCGCCAGCAGACCCGGGACAGCTGACACCGGGGAGCTGTTTTTT
>once|TRBD1|TRBV2|TRBJ2-5
CASSSDRGKETQYF
TGTGCCAGCAGCTCGGACAGGGGAAAAGAGACCCAGTACTTC
>-|-|TRBV7-9|TRBJ1-2
CASSLEGGDVYGYTF
TGTGCCAGCAGCTTAGAAGGGGGGGATGTCTATGGCTACACCTTC
>-|-|TRBV7-9|TRBJ2-5
CASSLNPQETQYF
TGTGCCAGCAGCTTGAACCCCCAAGAGACCCAGTACTTC
>-|TRBD1|TRBV6-1|TRBJ1-1
CASSVTGLGQNTEAFF
TGTGCCAGCAGTGTGACAGGGTTAGGGCAGAACACTGAAGCTTTCTTT
>-|-|TRBV6-5|TRBJ2-1
CASSYSRGMYNEQFF
TGTGCCAGCAGTTACTCTCGAGGAATGTACAATGAGCAGTTCTTC
>-|TRBD1|TRBV5-1|TRBJ2-4
CASSGGTGAPGDIQYF
TGCGCCAGCAGCGGAGGGACAGGGGCGCCGGGGGACATTCAGTACTTC
>-|TRBD1|TRBV5-1|TRBJ2-2
CASTGQGNTGELFF
TGCGCCAGCACGGGACAGGGGAACACCGGGGAGCTGTTTTTT
>-|TRBD2|TRBV19|TRBJ2-1
CASTTAGVRYEQFF
TGTGCCAGTACGACGGCGGGGGTTCGTTATGAGCAGTTCTTC
>-|-|TRBV9|TRBJ2-3
CASSVGVSAGVTDTQYF
TGTGCCAGCAGCGTAGGGGTTAGCGCTGGTGTCACAGATACGCAGTATTTT
>-|TRBD2|TRBV5-4|TRBJ2-7
CASSWGTRADYEQYF
TGTGCCAGCAGCTGGGGGACTAGAGCAGACTACGAGCAGTACTTC
>-|-|TRBV19|TRBJ1-2
CATSVGPEGRNPRGYTF
TGTGCCACCTCCGTGGGCCCAGAGGGCCGGAACCCTCGAGGCTACACCTTC
>medium-sized|-|TRBV9|TRBJ2-1
CASSVYPRVSGGPGFGQFF
TGTGCCAGCAGCGTTTACCCGCGAGTGTCCGGGGGGCCCGGTTTCGGCCAGTTCTTC
>-|TRBD2|TRBV6-5|TRBJ2-2
CASSYQGLATGELFF
TGTGCCAGCAGTTACCAGGGACTAGCGACCGGGGAGCTGTTTTTT
>once|-|TRBV10-2|TRBJ2-3
CATKGGQHTDTQYF
TGCGCCACCAAGGGGGGACAGCACACAGATACGCAGTATTTT
>-|-|TRBV5-5|TRBJ1-5
CASSLADTAIRPQHF
TGTGCCAGCAGCTTGGCCGACACAGCGATCCGGCCCCAGCATTTT
>-|TRBD1|TRBV6-5|TRBJ2-7
CASSYAGTGKNEQYF
TGTGCCAGCAGTTACGCCGGGACAGGGAAAAACGAGCAGTACTTC
>-|-|TRBV7-8|TRBJ2-7
CASSLGQARSSYEQYF
TGTGCCAGCAGCTTAGGGCAGGCTCGTAGCTCCTACGAGCAGTACTTC
>-|-|TRBV19|TRBJ2-7
CASSPREDEQYF
TGTGCCAGTAGTCCCAGGGAGGACGAGCAGTACTTC
>-|-|TRBV6-6|TRBJ2-2
CASNRNTGELFF
TGTGCCAGCAACAGGAACACCGGGGAGCTGTTTTTT
>-|-|TRBV2|TRBJ1-5
CASSPQTGDQPQHF
TGTGCCAGCAGTCCCCAGACAGGCGATCAGCCCCAGCATTTT